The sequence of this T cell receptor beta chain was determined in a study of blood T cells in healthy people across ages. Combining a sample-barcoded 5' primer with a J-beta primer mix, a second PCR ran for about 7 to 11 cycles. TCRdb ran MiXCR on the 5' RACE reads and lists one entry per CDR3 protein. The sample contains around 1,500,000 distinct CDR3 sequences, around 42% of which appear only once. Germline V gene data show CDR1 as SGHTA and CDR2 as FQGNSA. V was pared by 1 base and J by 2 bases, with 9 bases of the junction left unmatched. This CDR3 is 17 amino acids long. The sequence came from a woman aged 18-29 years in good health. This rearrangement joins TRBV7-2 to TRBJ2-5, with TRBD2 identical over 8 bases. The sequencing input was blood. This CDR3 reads CASSLGRGANLQETQYF. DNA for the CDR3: TGTGCCAGCAGCTTAGGGCGGGGGGCCAACCTTCAAGAGACCCAGTACTTC.